In this sample, the clone carrying this T cell receptor beta chain turned up a few times. What it binds is not known. TCRdb used MiXCR to reprocess the reads, holding one entry per CDR3 protein. In the table there are about a million distinct CDR3 sequences, around 32% of which are singletons. The data originate from a study of T cell repertoires in cytomegalovirus infection. Study details: CMV infection plus the matching HLA type was flagged by public TCR beta signatures. Points from the study as a whole: Frequencies of public TCR beta families were cumulated, and this identified carriers of CMV plus the relevant HLA.

The CDR3 extends over 12 amino acids. Germline assignment: CDR1 ENHRY and CDR2 SYGVKD. V was clipped by 6 bases and J by 8 bases, with 13 bases between them. This sequence joins TRBV10-3 and TRBJ1-1, with D unclear. Sequencing used cultured CD8+ T cells from PBMCs, obtained from culture after CMV antigen stimulation. This TCR was recovered from a human donor in good health (CMV status not recorded). Some clones in this sample may be carry-over from other donors' samples. The CDR3 DNA reads as TGTGCCATCAGCTCACCTTCGGGGGAAGCTTTCTTT. Amino acid sequence: CAISSPSGEAFF.